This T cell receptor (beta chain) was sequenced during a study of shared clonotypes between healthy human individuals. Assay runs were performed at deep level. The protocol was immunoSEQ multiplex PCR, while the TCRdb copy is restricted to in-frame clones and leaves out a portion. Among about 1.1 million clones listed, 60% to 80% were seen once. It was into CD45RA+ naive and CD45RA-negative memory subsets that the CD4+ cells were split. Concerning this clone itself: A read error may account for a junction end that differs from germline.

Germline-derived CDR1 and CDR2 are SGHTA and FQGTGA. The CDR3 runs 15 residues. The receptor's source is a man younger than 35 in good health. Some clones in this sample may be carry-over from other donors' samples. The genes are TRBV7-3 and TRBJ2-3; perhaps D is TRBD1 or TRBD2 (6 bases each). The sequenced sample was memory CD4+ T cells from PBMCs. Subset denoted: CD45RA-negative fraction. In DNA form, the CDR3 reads TGTGCAAGCAGCTTAGTCCGGGGGCAGGGCGATACGCAGTATTTT. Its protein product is CASSLVRGQGDTQYF.